These 16 T cell receptor beta chains were all obtained from the same sample, sequenced in a study of shared clonotypes between healthy human individuals. Profiling relied on immunoSEQ multiplex PCR, and the TCRdb table lists in-frame clones only, not all of them. The repertoire holds about 2.1 million clones, about 93% seen once, with more than 1.5% in the top ten. Naivety among CD8 cells was defined by CD45RO negativity and positive CCR7 selection, thereby excluding terminally differentiated effector memory CD45RA+ cells. Sequences were obtained from naive CD8+ T cells from PBMCs. These receptors came from a man between 18 and 29 years old in good health. Some clones in this sample may be carry-over from other donors' samples.

The CDR3 region is CSVTGLAGMSYNEQFF. The CDR3 region has the DNA TGCAGCGTCACTGGACTAGCGGGAATGTCCTACAATGAGCAGTTCTTC. The gene calls are TRBV29-1 and TRBJ2-1; 12 bases are shared with TRBD2. The CDR3 has 16 residues. The V gene end was trimmed by 6 bases and the J gene end by 1 base; junction bases not matched to a gene: 7. Looked up from germline, CDR1 is SQVTM and CDR2 is ANQGSEA.

As regards this clone: The identical CDR3 is also encoded by other nucleotide sequences in the sample. This sequence joins TRBV10-3 and TRBJ1-1; D is ambiguous. Germline values: CDR1 ENHRY, CDR2 SYGVKD. CDR3 size: 14 residues. V was cut by 0 bases and J by 1 base, with 6 bases left in between. The CDR3 DNA is TGTGCCATCAGTGAGTCGAAGGGGAACACTGAAGCTTTCTTT. Protein: CAISESKGNTEAFF.

V usage is TRBV5-1 and J usage is TRBJ2-7, with 7 bases aligning to TRBD2. J was trimmed by 5 bases and V by 1 base; bases with no gene match: 9. Germline loops: CDR1 SGHRS, CDR2 YFSETQ. This CDR3 contains 15 residues. For the CDR3, the DNA is TGCGCCAGCAGCTTGTTCGGGCGGGAGTTGGACGAGCAGTACTTC. This translates into CASSLFGRELDEQYF.

About this clone: The same CDR3 is also encoded by other DNA sequences in this sample. This chain links TRBV7-9 with TRBJ2-2, with D possibly matching TRBD2 (5 bases). Germline V gene data show CDR1 as SEHNR and CDR2 as FQNEAQ (reference sequence). V was trimmed by 5 bases and J by 1 base, leaving 8 bases between them. This CDR3 region has 14 residues. CDR3 nucleotide sequence: TGTGCCAGCAGCCTACTAGAGAACACCGGGGAGCTGTTTTTT. This gives the protein CASSLLENTGELFF.

This chain links TRBV7-9 with TRBJ2-1; no clear D. Germline CDR1 is SEHNR and CDR2 is FQNEAQ (reference sequence). The CDR3 extends over 12 amino acids. Trimming took 5 bases from V and 10 from J, leaving 12 bases between them. CDR3 nucleotides: TGTGCCAGCAGCCAAGTACTGGAAGAGCAGTTCTTC. It codes for CASSQVLEEQFF.

With respect to this clone: In the same sample, other DNA sequences code for this CDR3. The rearrangement uses TRBV28 and TRBJ2-7, with D maybe TRBD2 (5 bases). The CDR3 has 14 amino acids. Trimming left V 3 bases short and J 0 bases short, with 9 bases between. The germline gives CDR1 MDHEN, CDR2 SYDVKM. The CDR3, as DNA: TGTGCCAGCAGTTTCCCTGGGAGCTCCTACGAGCAGTACTTC. Amino acids: CASSFPGSSYEQYF.

This chain uses TRBV27 with TRBJ1-5, with unresolved D. With 2 bases removed from V and 7 bases from J, the gap between germline ends came to 12 bases. The CDR3 is made up of 14 amino acids. Germline loops: CDR1 MNHEY, CDR2 SMNVEV (reference sequence). CDR3 sequence: CASSLGSYGQPQHF. For the CDR3, the DNA is TGTGCCAGCAGTTTAGGCAGCTATGGCCAGCCCCAGCATTTT.

The CDR3 reads CASSLGGGLETQYF. In nucleotides, the CDR3 is TGTGCCAGCAGCTTAGGAGGGGGCCTAGAGACCCAGTACTTC. The chain has TRBV7-6 and TRBJ2-5; 7 bases are a match to TRBD1. CDR3 length: 14 amino acids. V shed 1 base, J shed 4 bases, and the junction held 3 bases outside the gene matches. The germline gives CDR1 SGHVS, CDR2 FNYEAQ. Full variable domain (missing parts from reference TRBV7-6 and TRBJ2-5): GAGVSQSPRYKVTKRGQDVALRCDPISGHVSLYWYRQALGQGPEFLTYFNYEAQQDKSGLPNDRFSAERPEGSISTLTIQRTEQRDSAMYRCASSLGGGLETQYFGPGTRLLVL.

The chain carries TRBV7-8 and TRBJ2-7, with D perhaps matching TRBD1 or TRBD2 (5 bases each). This CDR3 has 14 amino acids. Germline V gene lookup returns CDR1 SGHVS and CDR2 FQNEAQ. With 7 bases removed from V and 1 base from J, the gap between germline ends came to 14 bases. The CDR3 DNA reads as TGTGCCAGCAACTCAATGGGGGATTCCTACGAGCAGTACTTC. The encoded protein is CASNSMGDSYEQYF.

The chain couples TRBV9 to TRBJ2-5, with TRBD2 matching over 8 bases. The CDR3 is 15 residues long. The V segment lost 0 bases and the J segment 9 bases; nucleotides outside the gene matches: 10. CDR1 is SGDLS, CDR2 YYNGEE, per germline. The CDR3 here is CASSVETSANGAQYF. CDR3 DNA: TGTGCCAGCAGCGTAGAGACTAGCGCCAACGGGGCCCAGTACTTC.

Comments on this clone: Distinct nucleotide sequences in the sample also encode this CDR3. V usage is TRBV27 and J usage is TRBJ2-2; D call uncertain. Germline lookup yields CDR1 MNHEY and CDR2 SMNVEV (reference sequence). Between the trimmed V and J ends, which lost 5 bases and 1 base, there was a span of 8 bases. CDR3 size: 14 residues. CDR3: CASSLFLNTGELFF. CDR3 bases: TGTGCCAGCAGTCTCTTTTTGAACACCGGGGAGCTGTTTTTT.

This chain connects TRBV11-2 to TRBJ2-7; TRBD1 matches at 7 bases. The V gene end was trimmed by 3 bases and the J gene end by 6 bases; junction bases not matched to a gene: 17. Per the germline V gene, CDR1 is SGHAT and CDR2 is FQNNGV. The CDR3 covers 17 residues. CDR3 region: CASSFRGQVEGDIEQYF. The CDR3 DNA reads TGTGCCAGCAGCTTCCGCGGACAGGTCGAGGGCGATATCGAGCAGTACTTC. The full variable domain, completed using reference TRBV11-2 and TRBJ2-7, is EAGVAQSPRYKIIEKRQSVAFWCNPISGHATLYWYQQILGQGPKLLIQFQNNGVVDDSQLPKDRFSAERLKGVDSTLKIQPAKLEDSAVYLCASSFRGQVEGDIEQYFGPGTRLTVT.

The chain recombines TRBV13 with TRBJ2-2; D could derive from TRBD1 or TRBD2 (6 bases each). The V end lost 8 bases, the J end lost 5 bases, and 15 bases lay between the germline ends. The CDR3 length is 14 residues. Germline CDR1 is PRHDT and CDR2 is FYEKMQ (reference sequence). The CDR3 DNA follows: TGTGCCAGCCCCGGAGGGGGATGGACCGGGGAGCTGTTTTTT. This codes for CASPGGGWTGELFF.

This chain joins TRBV11-1 and TRBJ2-7; D not resolved. The CDR3 length is 16 residues. Germline V gene sequence: CDR1 SGHAT, CDR2 FQDESV (reference sequence). V lost 2 bases and J lost 2, with 16 bases in between. In DNA, the CDR3 is TGTGCCAGCAGCTTAACCCTGGCCCAAGCCCCCTACGAGCAGTACTTC. Translating it yields CASSLTLAQAPYEQYF.

The V call is TRBV11-2, the J call TRBJ1-5; 7 bases fit TRBD1. Losses at the gene ends were 5 bases for V and 5 bases for J; bases not matched to a gene: 3. Germline-derived CDR1 and CDR2 are SGHAT and FQNNGV. This CDR3 contains 13 residues. CDR3 in amino acids: CASSPGGDQPQHF. CDR3 sequence (DNA): TGTGCCAGCAGCCCAGGGGGTGATCAGCCCCAGCATTTT.

The chain joins TRBV14 to TRBJ1-5; a possible D gene is TRBD1 (6 bases). Germline-derived CDR1 and CDR2 are SGHDN and FVKESK. V was pared by 0 bases and J by 16 bases, with 16 bases between. The CDR3 covers 13 residues. This chain's CDR3 is CASSQDSHRALHF. CDR3 nucleotide sequence: TGTGCCAGCAGCCAAGATTCCCACAGGGCTTTACATTTT.